A single T cell receptor beta chain is shown here with its context. The data were obtained in a study of blood T cell repertoires in COVID-19. Study summary: Sample material is recorded as cDNA or gDNA derived from T cells, B-cell-depleted T cells, or PBMCs.

Authors' data handling: Amplification from reference gene primers served as the basis for estimated nucleated cell counts. TCRdb's copy holds only in-frame clones and misses some; the assay was immunoSEQ multiplex PCR. That table is the source of V, J and clone size, and D and trimming were worked out from the DNA. The sample contains some 400,000 clones, over 75% of which appear only once. The CDR3 totals 14 residues. Between the trimmed V and J ends, which lost 3 bases and 1 base, there was a span of 10 bases. Germline CDR1 and CDR2: SGDLS and YYNGEE. All enrollees were roughly 18 to 90 years old and from 20 to 30 US areas. In assigning cohorts, the study relied on participant-reported clinical history.

The sequence derives from a man aged 30 to 45 who had recovered from COVID-19. Sequencing input: PBMCs or T cells enriched from blood (not recorded which). The gene calls are TRBV9 and TRBJ1-1; D perhaps matches TRBD1 (5 bases). CDR3 protein: CASSGRGENTEAFF. The CDR3 bases are TGTGCCAGCAGCGGAAGGGGTGAGAACACTGAAGCTTTCTTT.